This TCR beta chain appears in the sequencing data of a study of cytomegalovirus exposure and HLA in healthy donors. General study points: Owing to their indistinguishability, certain V segments, notably TRBV6-2 and TRBV6-3, were excluded. According to reports, the classifier identified cytomegalovirus status with high specificity and sensitivity. In a later analysis, HLA-associated TCR beta chains were more clonally expanded than equally common others. Analyzed later, most CMV-associated TCR beta chains appeared HLA-restricted.

Amplification used 60 Vbeta primers and 13 Jbeta primers. Profiled with immunoSEQ multiplex PCR; TCRdb holds only in-frame clones, not every one. The sample lists 150,000 or so clones; roughly 82% were seen once. Details on this clone: Its antigen is as yet unknown.

Germline CDR1 is MNHEY and CDR2 is SVGAGI. The V end was cut by 5 bases, the J end by 6 bases, with 17 bases between. The CDR3 is 14 amino acids. V and J are TRBV6-5 and TRBJ2-7; D is possibly TRBD1 (5 bases). The sequencing sample was made of PBMCs. This TCR was recovered from a woman aged 45-60 years in good health and CMV-seropositive. The CDR3 here is CASSVHRYGVEQYF. In DNA form, the CDR3 reads TGTGCCAGCAGTGTCCACAGGTATGGAGTCGAGCAGTACTTC.